One and the same sample provided the 16 T cell receptor beta chains below, sequenced in a study of blood T cell repertoires in COVID-19. TCRdb keeps only in-frame clones here, not all; method: immunoSEQ multiplex PCR. The sample includes 250,000 to 350,000 clones, approximately 86% of them seen just once. The sample was peripheral blood. The receptors originated from a man younger than 35 with active or convalescent COVID-19.

The V gene is TRBV7-9, the J gene TRBJ2-4; weak D call: TRBD1 (6 bases). V gave up 5 bases and J gave up 8 bases, with 19 bases separating them. The CDR3 length is 15 residues. Germline V gene lookup returns CDR1 SEHNR and CDR2 FQNEAQ (reference sequence). The CDR3 DNA reads TGTGCCAGCAGCCCCATCTCACAGGGTTCTGACATTCAGTACTTC. This translates into CASSPISQGSDIQYF.

The chain links TRBV5-4 to TRBJ1-1, with TRBD1 identical over 8 bases. The germline gives CDR1 SGHNT, CDR2 YYREEE (reference sequence). There are 15 residues in the CDR3. V trimming: 4 bases; J trimming: 1 base; junction bases outside the gene matches: 6. The CDR3 region is CASSPDRAPNTEAFF. The CDR3 DNA reads as TGTGCCAGCAGCCCGGACAGGGCCCCGAACACTGAAGCTTTCTTT.

The V call is TRBV2, the J call TRBJ2-7; D might be TRBD2 (5 bases). Germline assignment: CDR1 SNHLY and CDR2 FYNNEI. The CDR3 totals 13 residues. Trimming removed 4 bases at V and 6 bases at J, with 13 bases between. The CDR3 reads CASSVRGSGEQYF. The CDR3 nucleotides read TGTGCCAGCAGTGTCCGGGGAAGCGGCGAGCAGTACTTC.

Points on this clone: Other DNA sequences in this sample translate to the same CDR3. The V call is TRBV28, the J call TRBJ1-2; no reliable D call. Germline-derived CDR1 and CDR2 are MDHEN and SYDVKM. Trimming took off 1 base at V and 2 bases at J, with 5 bases between the two ends. The CDR3 extends over 13 amino acids. The DNA for the CDR3 is TGTGCCAGCAGTTTATCAGGCAACTATGGCTACACCTTC. Translated, it gives CASSLSGNYGYTF.

The rearrangement uses TRBV11-2 and TRBJ2-1, with TRBD1 as a possible D gene (6 bases). V was pared by 5 bases and J by 6 bases, with 20 bases between. Germline V gene lookup returns CDR1 SGHAT and CDR2 FQNNGV. CDR3 size: 16 residues. DNA of the CDR3: TGTGCCAGCAGCGAGGTGGGGGCTAGGTTCGGCAATGAGCAGTTCTTC. It codes for CASSEVGARFGNEQFF. The complete variable domain, with remaining parts taken from reference TRBV11-2 and TRBJ2-1, reads EAGVAQSPRYKIIEKRQSVAFWCNPISGHATLYWYQQILGQGPKLLIQFQNNGVVDDSQLPKDRFSAERLKGVDSTLKIQPAKLEDSAVYLCASSEVGARFGNEQFFGPGTRLTVL.

This chain connects TRBV28 to TRBJ2-6, with a possible D match to TRBD2 (5 bases). The CDR3 contains 16 residues. Germline loops: CDR1 MDHEN, CDR2 SYDVKM. Trimming shortened V by 0 bases and J by 4 bases, and 10 bases separated the two germline ends. In DNA form, the CDR3 reads TGTGCCAGCAGTTTATGGCGGGCAGCGGGGGCCAACGTCCTGACTTTC. It translates to CASSLWRAAGANVLTF.

V and J are TRBV21-1 and TRBJ1-6; the table's D call of TRBD1 was not tested on the DNA. TRBV21-1 represents a pseudogene. The CDR3 spans 19 residues. The CDR3 DNA is TGTGCCAGCAGCAAAATAGAACAGGGGGTGGGTTCCTATAATTCACCCCTCCACTTT. It yields the protein CASSKIEQGVGSYNSPLHF.

This clone has a handful of counts. The rearrangement uses TRBV27 and TRBJ1-6, with D hard to call. Trimming pared 3 bases from V and 6 bases from J, leaving 9 bases between. The CDR3 covers 14 residues. CDR1 is MNHEY, CDR2 SMNVEV, per germline (reference sequence). The CDR3: CASSLEHPNSPLHF. The DNA of the CDR3 is TGTGCCAGCAGTTTGGAGCACCCTAATTCACCCCTCCACTTT.

This clone appeared a single time. The genes are TRBV7-2 and TRBJ2-7, with 7 positions matching TRBD1. The J segment lost 4 bases and the V segment lost 5 bases, leaving 14 bases of the junction unmatched. Germline CDR1 SGHTA, CDR2 FQGNSA. CDR3 length equals 16 residues. CDR3 bases: TGTGCCAGCAGCACTGATCGGACAGGTTTTAGGTACGAGCAGTACTTC. It translates to CASSTDRTGFRYEQYF.

The CDR3 loop is CASSLYGGDNEQFF. In DNA, the CDR3 is TGTGCCAGCAGTTTATACGGCGGGGACAATGAGCAGTTCTTC. The chain couples TRBV28 to TRBJ2-1, with a tentative D call TRBD2 (6 bases). Germline values: CDR1 MDHEN, CDR2 SYDVKM. The CDR3 is 14 residues long. Trimming cost V 1 base and J 5 bases, with 9 bases left between them.

V gene TRBV15 combines with J gene TRBJ1-1; TRBD1 is a possible D gene (5 bases). CDR3 length: 19 amino acids. V was trimmed by 3 bases and J by 4 bases, leaving 27 bases between them. Germline CDR1 and CDR2: LNHNV and YYDKDF (reference sequence). CDR3 nucleotides: TGTGCCACCAGCAGGGCTCTGAGCGCGGGAAAGTCCGGGGGCACTGAAGCTTTCTTT. Amino acids: CATSRALSAGKSGGTEAFF.

This sequence joins TRBV5-5 and TRBJ2-1, with 12 bases aligning to TRBD2. The CDR3 runs to 14 residues. The V gene's germline CDR1 is SGHKS and CDR2 YYEKEE (reference sequence). J lost 7 bases, V lost 2 bases, and 1 base had no gene match. The CDR3 DNA follows: TGTGCCAGCAGCTTAACTAGCGGGGGGAATGAGCAGTTCTTC. As protein: CASSLTSGGNEQFF.

The chain uses TRBV6-2 or TRBV6-3 and TRBJ2-5; no clear D gene. This CDR3 has 14 amino acids. Germline CDR1 MNHEY, CDR2 SVGEGT. V was trimmed by 1 base and J by 2 bases, leaving 8 bases between them. This chain's CDR3 is CASSYFSPQETQYF. CDR3 nucleotides: TGTGCCAGCAGTTACTTTTCCCCACAAGAGACCCAGTACTTC.

This clone has just a few counts. CDR3 protein: CATSDRGHYEQYF. The CDR3 DNA reads TGTGCCACCAGTGACAGGGGGCACTACGAGCAGTACTTC. The rearrangement joins TRBV24-1 to TRBJ2-7, with 8 nucleotides matching TRBD1. Looked up from germline, CDR1 is KGHDR and CDR2 is SFDVKD. V shed 4 bases and J 3 bases; nucleotides not matched to a gene: 1. CDR3 length: 13 residues.

The chain uses TRBV6-5 and TRBJ1-2; TRBD1 matches at 7 bases. Trimming removed 0 bases from V and 6 bases from J; junction bases left unmatched: 4. Germline assignment: CDR1 MNHEY and CDR2 SVGAGI. The CDR3 sequence is 14 residues long. The CDR3 nucleotides read TGTGCCAGCAGTTACTCAGGGGGCAATGATGGCTACACCTTC. It encodes CASSYSGGNDGYTF.

The chain is built from TRBV7-3 and TRBJ2-5, with 12 bases fitting TRBD2. V dropped 5 bases and J dropped 5; count of bases not matched to a gene: 15. CDR1 SGHTA and CDR2 FQGTGA come from the germline V gene. The CDR3 consists of 18 residues. The DNA of the CDR3 is TGTGCCAGCAGCCCCACGAGGCTAGCGGGAGGGCTTGGGGAGACCCAGTACTTC. Its translation is CASSPTRLAGGLGETQYF.